This T cell receptor beta chain appears in the sequencing data of a study of T cells in Graves' hyperthyroidism and ophthalmopathy. CDR1 is SQVTM, CDR2 ANQGSEA, per germline. The CDR3 loop spans 13 amino acids. V lost 3 bases and J lost 0; bases outside the gene matches: 1. It was RNA transcripts that yielded the amplified TCR beta CDR3 regions. The primer set for the first-round RT-PCR of the TCR CDR3 was HTBI. TCRdb used MiXCR to reprocess the multiplex PCR reads, holding one entry per CDR3 protein. The repertoire holds under 400,000 distinct CDR3 sequences, with around 23% as singletons. This clonotype was observed at least ten times.

The chain uses TRBV29-1 and TRBJ2-5; TRBD2 matches 7 bases. The TCR was taken from a woman in her forties or fifties with Graves' hyperthyroidism. Sequencing used blood. The CDR3 sequence: CSVDGTNQETQYF. CDR3 nucleotide sequence: TGCAGCGTTGACGGGACTAACCAAGAGACCCAGTACTTC. The entire variable domain, with the rest obtained from reference TRBV29-1 and TRBJ2-5, is as follows: SAVISQKPSRDICQRGTSLTIQCQVDSQVTMMFWYRQQPGQSLTLIATANQGSEATYESGFVIDKFPISRPNLTFSTLTVSNMSPEDSSIYLCSVDGTNQETQYFGPGTRLLVL.